This TCR beta chain came from a study of PD-L1 blockade in urothelial cancer. The overall study: Previous chemotherapy exposure amounted to 0 to 3 regimens for patients. Blood samples contained a median roughly 150,000 T cells. Study-wide results and limits: Sub-median blood TCR clonality before treatment predicted longer survival.

Trimming removed 1 base from V and 4 bases from J; junction bases left unmatched: 11. The germline gives CDR1 SGHRS, CDR2 YFSETQ. The CDR3 totals 18 residues. As concerns this clone: Antigen specificity is unknown.

Templates that were synthetic TCR analogs were spiked into each PCR. TCRdb keeps only in-frame clones here, not all; method: immunoSEQ multiplex PCR. The sample holds 70,000 or so clones, roughly nine tenths seen once. The chain recombines TRBV5-1 with TRBJ2-2, with 9 bases aligning to TRBD1. The origin of this receptor is a man between 60 and 75 years old with urothelial cancer. Sequencing was performed on PBMCs, taken around atezolizumab (anti-PD-L1) treatment. CDR3 sequence (DNA): TGCGCCAGCAGCTTGAGGACAGGGGCTTCGGGCGGCACCGGGGAGCTGTTTTTT. It specifies CASSLRTGASGGTGELFF. Combining the CDR3 with reference TRBV5-1 and TRBJ2-2 gives the whole variable domain KAGVTQTPRYLIKTRGQQVTLSCSPISGHRSVSWYQQTPGQGLQFLFEYFSETQRNKGNFPGRFSGRQFSNSRSEMNVSTLELGDSALYLCASSLRTGASGGTGELFFGEGSRLTVL.